The next 5 T cell receptor beta chains were all read from a single sample in a study of CD8+ T cells in alopecia areata. Following RNA extraction, reverse transcription yielded cDNA that acted as the sequencing template. Libraries were prepared by immunoSEQ multiplex PCR; TCRdb keeps only in-frame clonotypes and omits some of them. This table holds roughly 130,000 clones, roughly 61% found once. The material was CD4+ T cells sorted from blood, obtained at week 0. The receptor set was obtained from a human donor with alopecia areata.

Here the CDR3 DNA reads TGCGCCAGTAACTCCCCCGGGACTAGGGGAGAGACCCAGTACTTC. This encodes CASNSPGTRGETQYF. The gene calls are TRBV5-1 and TRBJ2-5; 8 nucleotides match TRBD2. The J segment lost 4 bases and the V segment lost 8 bases, leaving 13 bases of the junction unmatched. This CDR3 has 15 residues. Germline CDR1 and CDR2: SGHRS and YFSETQ.

This clone was counted between two and nine times. The rearrangement joins TRBV28 to TRBJ1-1; D might be TRBD1 (6 bases). CDR1 is MDHEN and CDR2 is SYDVKM in the germline V gene. The length of the CDR3 is 13 residues. Trimming cost V 7 bases and J 5 bases, with 14 bases left between them. CDR3 sequence reads: CASINRARTEAFF. The CDR3 bases are TGTGCCAGCATCAACAGGGCGAGGACTGAAGCTTTCTTT. The complete variable domain, with remaining parts taken from reference TRBV28 and TRBJ1-1, reads DVKVTQSSRYLVKRTGEKVFLECVQDMDHENMFWYRQDPGLGLRLIYFSYDVKMKEKGDIPEGYSVSREKKERFSLILESASTNQTSMYLCASINRARTEAFFGQGTRLTVV.

This clone appeared a few times. The rearrangement links TRBV28 to TRBJ1-5; 9 bases agree with TRBD1. The ends lost 4 bases at V and 5 bases at J; junction bases unmatched: 6. This CDR3 has 15 amino acids. From germline, CDR1 is MDHEN and CDR2 SYDVKM. The chain's CDR3 is CASSSGGTGYQPQHF. The CDR3 DNA follows: TGTGCCAGCAGTTCAGGGGGGACAGGGTATCAGCCCCAGCATTTT.

The chain uses TRBV28 and TRBJ1-2; 7 positions agree with TRBD1. Germline V CDR1 and CDR2: MDHEN, SYDVKM. Trimming at V came to 6 bases and at J to 4 bases, leaving 14 bases not matched to a gene. The CDR3 covers 16 residues. The CDR3 nucleotides are TGTGCCAGCAGCACCCCGAACAGGGGCCCGGGCTATGGCTACACCTTC. Protein sequence: CASSTPNRGPGYGYTF.

The chain carries TRBV5-1 and TRBJ2-2; TRBD1 matches 7 bases. The CDR3 is 14 residues long. Trimming removed 4 bases from V and 7 bases from J; junction bases left unmatched: 7. Germline V gene lookup returns CDR1 SGHRS and CDR2 YFSETQ. Written as DNA, the CDR3 is TGCGCCAGCAGCGGGGTGACAGGGCTCGGGGAGCTGTTTTTT. It translates to CASSGVTGLGELFF. Using reference TRBV5-1 and TRBJ2-2 for the parts outside the CDR3, the full variable domain is KAGVTQTPRYLIKTRGQQVTLSCSPISGHRSVSWYQQTPGQGLQFLFEYFSETQRNKGNFPGRFSGRQFSNSRSEMNVSTLELGDSALYLCASSGVTGLGELFFGEGSRLTVL.